At least ten counts were recorded for the clone carrying this TCR beta chain. The antigen remains undetermined. The sample belongs to a study of identical twins. Deletions cut 4 bases from V and 3 bases from J, with 18 bases between. The CDR3 is 17 residues long. Per the germline V gene, CDR1 is KGHSH and CDR2 is LQKENI. The study's findings and limits: Analyses of zero insertions could, in part, be confounded by invariant MAIT and iNKT cells.

TCRdb reprocessed the 5' RACE reads via MiXCR and lists one record per CDR3 protein. This table holds about 520,000 distinct CDR3 sequences, about 20% found once. This sample also belongs to another study, concerning T cells expressing NK-cell markers.

The source material was CD4+ T cells sorted from blood. This TCR was recovered from a woman aged 18-29 years in good health. The chain combines TRBV18 with TRBJ2-2; perhaps TRBD1 as D (6 bases). Written as DNA, the CDR3 is TGTGCCAGCTCACTTCAAAGGCCGGGACAATACACCGGGGAGCTGTTTTTT. Protein sequence: CASSLQRPGQYTGELFF.